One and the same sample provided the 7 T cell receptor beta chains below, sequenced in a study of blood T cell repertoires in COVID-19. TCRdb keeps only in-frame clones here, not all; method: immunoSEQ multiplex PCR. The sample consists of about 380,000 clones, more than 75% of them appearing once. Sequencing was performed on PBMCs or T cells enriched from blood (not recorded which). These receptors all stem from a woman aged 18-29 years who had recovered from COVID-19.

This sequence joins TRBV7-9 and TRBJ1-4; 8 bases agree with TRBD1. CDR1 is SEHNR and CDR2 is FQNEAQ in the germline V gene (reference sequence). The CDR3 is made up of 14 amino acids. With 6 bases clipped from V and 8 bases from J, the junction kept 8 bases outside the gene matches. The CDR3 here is CASRTGQEGEKLFF. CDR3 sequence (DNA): TGTGCCAGCAGAACGGGACAGGAGGGGGAAAAACTGTTTTTT.

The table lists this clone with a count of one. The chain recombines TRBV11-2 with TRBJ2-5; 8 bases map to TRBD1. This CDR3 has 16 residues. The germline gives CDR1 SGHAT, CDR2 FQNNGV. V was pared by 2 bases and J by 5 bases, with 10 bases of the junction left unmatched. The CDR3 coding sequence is TGTGCCAGCAGCTTAAGACAGGGGATGTTAGGGGAGACCCAGTACTTC. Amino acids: CASSLRQGMLGETQYF.

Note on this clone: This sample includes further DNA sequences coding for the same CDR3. Here the CDR3 DNA reads TGTGCCAGCAGCCCGGGACTAGCGGGGAACCAAGAGACCCAGTACTTC. This encodes CASSPGLAGNQETQYF. The chain uses TRBV9 and TRBJ2-5, with 13 bases identical to TRBD2. Per the germline V gene, CDR1 is SGDLS and CDR2 is YYNGEE. With 4 bases clipped from V and 0 bases from J, the junction kept 3 bases outside the gene matches. This CDR3 is 16 amino acids long.

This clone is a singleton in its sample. The CDR3 region is CAWSVGDSEAFF. CDR3 coding DNA: TGTGCCTGGAGTGTTGGAGACAGTGAAGCTTTCTTT. V gene TRBV30 combines with J gene TRBJ1-1; D perhaps matches TRBD1 (5 bases). V was clipped by 0 bases and J by 7 bases, with 9 bases between them. The CDR3 covers 12 residues. Germline V gene lookup returns CDR1 GTSNPN and CDR2 SVGIG (reference sequence).

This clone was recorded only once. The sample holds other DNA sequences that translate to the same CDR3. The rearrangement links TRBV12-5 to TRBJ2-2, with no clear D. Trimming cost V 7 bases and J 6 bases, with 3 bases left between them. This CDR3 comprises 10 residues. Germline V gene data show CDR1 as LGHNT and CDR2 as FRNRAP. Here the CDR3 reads CASAAGELFF. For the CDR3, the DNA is TGTGCTAGTGCCGCCGGGGAGCTGTTTTTT.

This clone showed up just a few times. CDR3 region: CASSLNAEGPQHF. The CDR3 DNA is TGTGCCAGCAGCTTAAACGCGGAGGGGCCCCAGCATTTT. The chain links TRBV7-3 to TRBJ1-5; D gene unclear. This CDR3 is 13 amino acids long. The germline V and J ends were trimmed by 1 base and 9 bases, with 10 bases remaining between them. Germline V gene data show CDR1 as SGHTA and CDR2 as FQGTGA.

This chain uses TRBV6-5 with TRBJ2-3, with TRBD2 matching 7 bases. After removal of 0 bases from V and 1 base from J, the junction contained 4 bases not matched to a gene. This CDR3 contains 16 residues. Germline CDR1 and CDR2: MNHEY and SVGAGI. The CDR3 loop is CASSYSLLAGTDTQYF. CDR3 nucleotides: TGTGCCAGCAGTTACTCTTTGCTAGCGGGCACAGATACGCAGTATTTT.